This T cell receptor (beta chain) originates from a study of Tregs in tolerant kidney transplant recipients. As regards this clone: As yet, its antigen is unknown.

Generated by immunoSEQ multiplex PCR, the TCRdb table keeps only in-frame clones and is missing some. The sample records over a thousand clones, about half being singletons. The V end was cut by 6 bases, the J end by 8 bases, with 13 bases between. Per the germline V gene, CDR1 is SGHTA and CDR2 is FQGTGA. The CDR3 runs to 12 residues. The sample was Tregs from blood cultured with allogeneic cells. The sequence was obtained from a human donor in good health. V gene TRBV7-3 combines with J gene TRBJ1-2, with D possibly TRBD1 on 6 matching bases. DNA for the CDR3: TGTGCCAGCAGTTTACAGGGTGACGGCTACACCTTC. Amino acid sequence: CASSLQGDGYTF.